A selection of T cell receptor beta chains follows, all from one sample in a study of shared clonotypes between healthy human individuals. The data were produced by immunoSEQ multiplex PCR, yet TCRdb's version contains in-frame clones alone and is incomplete. The profile covers 2 million to 3 million clones, with 90% to 95% appearing a single time and around 0.15% taken by the ten largest. The sample comprised naive CD4+ T cells sorted from blood. The receptors were gathered from a man between 18 and 35 years old in good health. The CDR3 runs from the conserved cysteine through the conserved F or W. A D gene is named only where the DNA matches it firmly. The size of a clone is reported for some rows only, either as once, few or many, or as a class for expanded clones.

NA	TRBV7-2	NA	TRBJ2-3	CASSTRTDTQYF	TGTGCCAGCAGTACTCGCACAGATACGCAGTATTTT
NA	TRBV18	TRBD1	TRBJ1-2	CASSPDRGQGGYTF	TGTGCCAGCTCACCTGACCGGGGACAGGGTGGCTACACCTTC
NA	TRBV6-1	NA	TRBJ1-6	CASSGALYNSPLHF	TGTGCCAGTTCAGGGGCCCTATATAATTCACCCCTCCACTTT
NA	TRBV19	NA	TRBJ1-5	CASSIRRVSNQPQHF	TGTGCCAGTAGTATCCGGAGGGTGAGCAATCAGCCCCAGCATTTT
NA	TRBV5-1	NA	TRBJ2-1	CASRQYNEQFF	TGCGCCAGCAGGCAATACAATGAGCAGTTCTTC
NA	TRBV5-1	NA	TRBJ2-3	CASSYAGSGPDTQYF	TGCGCCAGCAGCTACGCGGGCTCGGGTCCAGATACGCAGTATTTT
NA	TRBV9	NA	TRBJ1-5	CASSVDLNQPQHF	TGTGCCAGCAGCGTAGATCTGAATCAGCCCCAGCATTTT
few	TRBV5-4	NA	TRBJ1-5	CASSFAGGNQPQHF	TGTGCCAGCAGCTTTGCAGGGGGCAATCAGCCCCAGCATTTT
NA	TRBV9	TRBD2	TRBJ2-1	CASSDHGTRGYEQFF	TGTGCCAGCAGCGACCATGGGACTAGGGGCTATGAGCAGTTCTTC
NA	TRBV29-1	TRBD2	TRBJ2-7	CSAGGGPLEQYF	TGCAGCGCCGGGGGGGGCCCCCTAGAGCAGTACTTC
NA	TRBV5-5	TRBD1	TRBJ2-7	CASRGGQSLFSYEQYF	TGTGCCAGCCGTGGGGGACAGAGCCTTTTTTCCTACGAGCAGTACTTC
NA	TRBV19	NA	TRBJ2-2	CATQTALLAGELFF	TGTGCCACTCAAACGGCCCTTTTGGCCGGGGAGCTGTTTTTT
NA	TRBV5-5	NA	TRBJ2-2	CASSWGGPSNTGELFF	TGTGCCAGCAGCTGGGGCGGACCCTCGAACACCGGGGAGCTGTTTTTT
NA	TRBV28	NA	TRBJ2-5	CASSLRSPTRIQEETQYF	TGTGCCAGCAGTTTACGGTCCCCCACCCGGATTCAAGAAGAGACCCAGTACTTC
NA	TRBV5-1	TRBD2	TRBJ2-1	CASSLRTSGSFHVASYNEQFF	TGCGCCAGCAGCTTACGGACTAGCGGGAGTTTTCACGTTGCTTCCTACAATGAGCAGTTCTTC
NA	TRBV6-5	NA	TRBJ2-1	CASSVPTGDNEQFF	TGTGCCAGCAGTGTCCCGACAGGAGACAATGAGCAGTTCTTC
NA	TRBV25-1	NA	TRBJ2-6	CASSVPGPGANVLTF	TGTGCCAGCAGTGTTCCGGGGCCAGGGGCCAACGTCCTGACTTTC
NA	TRBV18	TRBD1	TRBJ2-3	CASSPKGAIRDTQYF	TGTGCCAGCTCACCCAAGGGGGCGATTAGAGATACGCAGTATTTT
NA	TRBV5-1	TRBD1	TRBJ2-5	CASSLEGGPIQETQYF	TGCGCCAGCAGCTTGGAAGGGGGCCCTATCCAAGAGACCCAGTACTTC
NA	TRBV2	NA	TRBJ1-3	CASSEESLRGNTIYF	TGTGCCAGCAGTGAAGAATCTTTAAGGGGAAACACCATATATTTT
few	TRBV10-3	NA	TRBJ2-7	CAISEGFYEQYF	TGTGCCATCAGTGAGGGGTTCTACGAGCAGTACTTC
once	TRBV18	NA	TRBJ1-2	CASSPPLMDKGNYGYTF	TGTGCCAGCTCACCTCCCCTCATGGACAAGGGGAACTATGGCTACACCTTC
once	TRBV5-6	TRBD2	TRBJ2-1	CASSLVAGGVNEQFF	TGTGCCAGCAGCTTGGTGGCGGGGGGTGTAAATGAGCAGTTCTTC
few	TRBV7-9	NA	TRBJ1-1	CASSPGRLNTEAFF	TGTGCCAGCAGCCCGGGACGGTTGAACACTGAAGCTTTCTTT
NA	TRBV5-4	NA	TRBJ1-6	CASTSGGSSYNSPLHF	TGTGCCAGCACTTCGGGGGGTAGCTCCTATAATTCACCCCTCCACTTT
NA	TRBV6-1	NA	TRBJ1-2	CASSPSPGYGYTF	TGTGCCAGCAGTCCTTCGCCCGGCTATGGCTACACCTTC
NA	TRBV5-1	TRBD2	TRBJ2-3	CASKLAGEGTDTQYF	TGCGCCAGCAAACTAGCGGGAGAGGGCACAGATACGCAGTATTTT
NA	TRBV7-6	TRBD1	TRBJ2-5	CASSQQGTGAQYF	TGTGCCAGCAGCCAACAGGGAACAGGGGCCCAGTACTTC
NA	TRBV2	NA	TRBJ2-4	CASETREWEGNIQYF	TGTGCCAGCGAAACCCGCGAGTGGGAAGGAAACATTCAGTACTTC
once	TRBV12-1	NA	TRBJ1-1	CASSPLEAFF	TGTGCCAGCAGCCCACTTGAAGCTTTCTTT
NA	TRBV5-1	NA	TRBJ2-1	CASSLESASYNEQFF	TGCGCCAGCAGCTTGGAATCGGCTTCTTACAATGAGCAGTTCTTC
NA	TRBV19	NA	TRBJ2-2	CAAGASNAGELFF	TGTGCCGCGGGGGCTAGTAACGCCGGGGAGCTGTTTTTT
once	TRBV27	TRBD1	TRBJ1-2	CASRLSRQGGLNGYTF	TGTGCCAGCAGACTAAGTCGTCAGGGGGGACTCAATGGCTACACCTTC
NA	TRBV28	NA	TRBJ1-6	CASSFPPQTYNSPLHF	TGTGCCAGCAGTTTCCCCCCGCAGACGTATAATTCACCCCTCCACTTT
few	TRBV13	NA	TRBJ1-4	CASSWRATNEKLFF	TGTGCCAGCAGTTGGCGTGCAACTAATGAAAAACTGTTTTTT
few	TRBV4-1	NA	TRBJ1-6	CASGGTNDNSPLHF	TGCGCCAGCGGCGGGACTAACGATAATTCACCCCTCCACTTT
once	TRBV28	TRBD1	TRBJ1-6	CASSGGQGENSPLHF	TGTGCCAGCAGCGGTGGACAGGGTGAGAATTCACCCCTCCACTTT
NA	TRBV28	NA	TRBJ1-6	CASSFQVPGAYSPLHF	TGTGCCAGCAGTTTTCAGGTCCCTGGGGCCTATTCACCCCTCCACTTT
NA	TRBV25-1	NA	TRBJ1-2	CASSEYNYGYTF	TGTGCCAGCAGTGAATATAACTATGGCTACACCTTC
NA	TRBV27	TRBD2	TRBJ2-7	CASSLSPAGGPYEQYF	TGTGCCAGCAGTTTATCCCCAGCGGGGGGGCCTTACGAGCAGTACTTC
NA	TRBV2	NA	TRBJ2-7	CASSENRVSYEQYF	TGTGCCAGCAGCGAGAACAGGGTCTCCTACGAGCAGTACTTC
NA	TRBV6-1	NA	TRBJ1-1	CASSEYVTTEAFF	TGTGCCAGCAGTGAATACGTCACTACTGAAGCTTTCTTT